A single TCR beta chain is shown here with its context. Its binding antigen is unknown. Per-nucleotide qualities are absent, and no much larger clonotype sits a single base away. TCR CDR3 regions were amplified from genomic DNA by multiplex PCR using the deep immunoSEQ assay. For each cell subset, the extracted genomic DNA was distributed evenly across all wells of several immunoSEQ 96-well plates, and each plate served as one replicate. For sorted subsets, roughly 200 ng of genomic DNA, equivalent to 25,000 to 30,000 T cell genomes, went into each replicate PCR. Purified libraries were quantified with a Qubit 3.0 fluorometer, sized on a Bioanalyzer 2100, and re-quantified with the KAPA Library Quantification kit. Every immunoSEQ 96-well plate was sequenced on a separate single-read 150-cycle Illumina NextSeq 550 flow cell. The published analysis was carried out like this. Because the immunoSEQ output included only junctional sequences and no quality scores, the filtering could not be the same as the filtering used for full-length reads. Sequences were annotated with PyIR, a Python wrapper for IgBLAST v1.9, using IMGT germline references to assign V/J genes and CDR3. Any read was removed if the V/J assignment was weak (E-value above 1e-6), the CDR3 was missing, or the read contained stop codons, out-of-frame junctions, or ambiguous translated residues. V3J clonotypes were defined as sequences sharing an identical inferred V gene, J gene, and CDR3 amino acid sequence. The percentage overlap between two repertoires was calculated by dividing the number of shared unique clonotypes by the size of the smaller repertoire. RTK rarefaction, the Chao1 estimator, and Recon v2.1 estimates of unobserved clonotypes were used to assess repertoire richness. Generation probabilities were computed with OLGA for all TCRbeta clonotypes obtained by the gDNA method from four donors. The table was pulled from immuneACCESS by TCRdb, which kept in-frame rearrangements only. Such tables lose some clones; where checked, under half of the loss comes from unresolved V genes, and the rest has no known cause. V, J and clone size reflect that table, while D and trimming were determined from the DNA. The table for this sample lists about 2.3 million clones; more than 80% of them were counted only once. Of the sample, about 0.41% falls within the top ten clones.

The donors were healthy, HIV-negative adults who had no recently reported acute infections or vaccinations. Only Caucasian adults living in Nashville, Tennessee, USA were represented among the donors. Magnetic negative selection was used to enrich CD4+ T cells, after which naive cells were positively selected on CD45RA and the negative fraction became the memory subset. Blood was obtained by leukapheresis, after which PBMCs were separated by Ficoll-Histopaque density gradient centrifugation and cryopreserved in liquid nitrogen vapor phase. Analytical flow cytometry was used to check the purity and quantity of each magnetically sorted T cell population. From each sorted fraction, genomic DNA was isolated and quantified by UV absorbance on a Nanodrop 2000c. These data originate in a study of shared clonotypes between healthy human individuals (dated by TCRdb to 2018 to 2021). Background on the whole study: The cohort included three men and a couple of women between 18 and 49 years of age. Per donor, leukapheresis produced somewhere between about 0.8 and 9 billion PBMCs. Per donor, three plates each were used for CD4 naive and CD4 memory, two for CD8 naive, and one for CD8 memory. To estimate repertoire size and how much clonotypes are shared between individuals, the study performed deep sequencing of blood TCR repertoires from roughly five healthy adults. To increase sequencing depth and limit assay-specific biases, TCR repertoire library preparation and sequencing were carried out by different laboratories using diverse techniques. The investigation overall reported the following: The genetic and exposure-history diversity represented was limited by the small number of donors. Naive subsets generally had larger estimated clonotype richness than memory subsets did. Roughly 5% of naive CD4, 3.5% of naive CD8, approximately 2.2% of memory CD4, and more than 0.35% of memory CD8 clonotypes were shared across several donors. Based on pairwise subsampling, the degree of clonotype sharing among donors was expected to be affected by sequencing depth. Compared with non-shared clonotypes, the clonotypes found in all four sorted-subset donors had higher generation probabilities. Only blood was sampled, and tissue TCR repertoires likely differ from those in blood. Even with the large sequencing depth, rarefaction of the sorted-subset datasets indicated that sequencing was incomplete.

V is reduced by 5 bases and J by 4 bases, leaving a spacing of 14 bases between them. According to the germline V gene, CDR1 reads SGHTA and CDR2 reads FQGNSA. The CDR3 has 14 amino acids, counting the end cysteine and phenylalanine. Only the CDR3 DNA stays, 42 bases, in frame from base 1. The sequencing input was naive CD4+ T cells from PBMCs. This specimen's cell subset or site label, interpreted: CD45RA+ positively selected. This clonotype was sampled from a man younger than 35 in good health. Some clones in this sample may be carry-over from other donors' samples. The V gene is TRBV7-2 and the J gene is TRBJ2-5; a tentative D call is TRBD1 (6 bases match). The CDR3 reads CASSAKGGRETQYF. The sequenced DNA is TGTGCCAGCAGCGCCAAAGGGGGACGAGAGACCCAGTACTTC.